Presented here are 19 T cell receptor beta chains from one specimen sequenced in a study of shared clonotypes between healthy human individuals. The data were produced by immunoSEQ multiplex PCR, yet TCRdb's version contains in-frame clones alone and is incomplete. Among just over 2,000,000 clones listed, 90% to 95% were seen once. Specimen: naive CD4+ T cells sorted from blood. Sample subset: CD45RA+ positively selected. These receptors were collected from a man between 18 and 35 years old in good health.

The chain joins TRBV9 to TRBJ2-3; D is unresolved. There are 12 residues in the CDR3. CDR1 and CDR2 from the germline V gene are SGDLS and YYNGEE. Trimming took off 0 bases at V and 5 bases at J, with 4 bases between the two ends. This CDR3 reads CASSVGLDTQYF. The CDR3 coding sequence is TGTGCCAGCAGCGTAGGCTTAGATACGCAGTATTTT.

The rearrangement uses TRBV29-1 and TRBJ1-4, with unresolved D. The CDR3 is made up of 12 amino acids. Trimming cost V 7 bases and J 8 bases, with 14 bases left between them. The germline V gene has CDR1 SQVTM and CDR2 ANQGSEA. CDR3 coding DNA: TGCAGCGCTTCGTACAGTAGGGAAAAACTGTTTTTT. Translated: CSASYSREKLFF.

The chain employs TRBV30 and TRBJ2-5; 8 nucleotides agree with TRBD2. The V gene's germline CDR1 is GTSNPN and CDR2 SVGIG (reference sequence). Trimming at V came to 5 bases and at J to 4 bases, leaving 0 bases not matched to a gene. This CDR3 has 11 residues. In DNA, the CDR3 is TGTGCCTGGGGACTAGCAGAGACCCAGTACTTC. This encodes CAWGLAETQYF.

As DNA, the CDR3 is TGCGCCAGCGCCCCGGCGGGGGGGTTAGAGACCCAGTACTTC. Translated: CASAPAGGLETQYF. V gene TRBV5-1 combines with J gene TRBJ2-5, with TRBD2 identical over 9 bases. This CDR3 comprises 14 residues. With 7 bases clipped from V and 4 bases from J, the junction kept 8 bases outside the gene matches. Germline V gene data show CDR1 as SGHRS and CDR2 as YFSETQ. The full variable domain, with the rest looked up from reference TRBV5-1 and TRBJ2-5, is KAGVTQTPRYLIKTRGQQVTLSCSPISGHRSVSWYQQTPGQGLQFLFEYFSETQRNKGNFPGRFSGRQFSNSRSEMNVSTLELGDSALYLCASAPAGGLETQYFGPGTRLLVL.

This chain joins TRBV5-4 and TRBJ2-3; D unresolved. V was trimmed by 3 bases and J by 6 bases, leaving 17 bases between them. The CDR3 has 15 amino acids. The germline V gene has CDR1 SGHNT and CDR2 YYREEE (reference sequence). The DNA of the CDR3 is TGTGCCAGCAGCTCGGGCCTTTACGATGAGGATACGCAGTATTTT. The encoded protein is CASSSGLYDEDTQYF.

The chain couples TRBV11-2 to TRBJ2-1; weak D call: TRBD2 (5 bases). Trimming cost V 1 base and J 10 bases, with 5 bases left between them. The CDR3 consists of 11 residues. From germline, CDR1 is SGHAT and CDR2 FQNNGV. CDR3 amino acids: CASSLAGEQFF. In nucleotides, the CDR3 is TGTGCCAGCAGCTTAGCGGGGGAGCAGTTCTTC.

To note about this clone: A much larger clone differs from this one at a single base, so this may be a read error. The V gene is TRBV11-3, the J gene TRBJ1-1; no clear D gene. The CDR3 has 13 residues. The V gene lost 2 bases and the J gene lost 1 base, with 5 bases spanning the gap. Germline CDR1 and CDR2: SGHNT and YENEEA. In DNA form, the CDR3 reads TGTGCCAGCAGCTTATTAGAGAACACTGAAGCTTTCTTT. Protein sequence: CASSLLENTEAFF.

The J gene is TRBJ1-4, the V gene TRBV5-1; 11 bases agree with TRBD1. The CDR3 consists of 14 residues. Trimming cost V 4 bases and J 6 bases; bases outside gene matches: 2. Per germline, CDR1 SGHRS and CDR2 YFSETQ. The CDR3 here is CASSRTGGHEKLFF. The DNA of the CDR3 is TGCGCCAGCAGCCGGACAGGGGGCCATGAAAAACTGTTTTTT.

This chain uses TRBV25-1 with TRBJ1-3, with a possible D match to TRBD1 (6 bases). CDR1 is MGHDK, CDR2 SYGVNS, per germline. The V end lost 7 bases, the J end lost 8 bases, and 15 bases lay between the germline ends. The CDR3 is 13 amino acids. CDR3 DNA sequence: TGTGCCAGCAAGTACACAGGGTTGGACACCATATATTTT. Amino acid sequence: CASKYTGLDTIYF.

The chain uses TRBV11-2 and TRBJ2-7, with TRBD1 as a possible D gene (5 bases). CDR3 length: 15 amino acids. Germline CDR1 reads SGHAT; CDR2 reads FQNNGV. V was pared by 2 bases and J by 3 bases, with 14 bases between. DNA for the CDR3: TGTGCCAGCAGCTTACAGGGCCTAAATGGCTACGAGCAGTACTTC. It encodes CASSLQGLNGYEQYF.

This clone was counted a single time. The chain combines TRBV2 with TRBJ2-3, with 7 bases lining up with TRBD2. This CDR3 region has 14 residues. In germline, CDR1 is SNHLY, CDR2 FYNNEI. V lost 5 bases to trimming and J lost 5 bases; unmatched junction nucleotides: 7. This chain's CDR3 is CASSRGGGKDTQYF. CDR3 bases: TGTGCCAGCAGTAGAGGCGGGGGAAAAGATACGCAGTATTTT.

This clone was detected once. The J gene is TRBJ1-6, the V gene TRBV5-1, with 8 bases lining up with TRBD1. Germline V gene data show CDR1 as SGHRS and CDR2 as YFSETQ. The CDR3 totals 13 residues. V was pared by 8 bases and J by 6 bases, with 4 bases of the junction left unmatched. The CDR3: CASQQGGNSPLHF. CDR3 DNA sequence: TGCGCCAGTCAACAGGGGGGTAATTCACCCCTCCACTTT.

CDR3 in DNA: TGTGCCAGCAGCGATGGACGGGGCGCTCAGCCCCAGCATTTT. This encodes CASSDGRGAQPQHF. The chain couples TRBV7-9 to TRBJ1-5, with a tentative D call TRBD1 (5 bases). Germline CDR1 and CDR2: SEHNR and FQNEAQ (reference sequence). V shed 5 bases and J shed 6 bases, with 14 bases lying between them. This CDR3 has 14 amino acids.

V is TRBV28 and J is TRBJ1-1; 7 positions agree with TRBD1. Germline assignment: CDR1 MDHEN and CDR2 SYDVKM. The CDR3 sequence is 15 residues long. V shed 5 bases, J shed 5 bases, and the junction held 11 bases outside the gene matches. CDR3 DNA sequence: TGTGCCAGCAGTCCGGGACAGCCTCGGGTGACTGAAGCTTTCTTT. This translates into CASSPGQPRVTEAFF.

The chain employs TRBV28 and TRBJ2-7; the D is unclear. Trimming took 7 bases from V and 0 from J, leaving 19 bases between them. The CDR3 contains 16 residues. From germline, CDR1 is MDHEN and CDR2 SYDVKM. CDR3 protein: CASTSRWGSSSYEQYF. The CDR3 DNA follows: TGTGCCAGCACCTCTAGGTGGGGTTCGAGCTCCTACGAGCAGTACTTC.

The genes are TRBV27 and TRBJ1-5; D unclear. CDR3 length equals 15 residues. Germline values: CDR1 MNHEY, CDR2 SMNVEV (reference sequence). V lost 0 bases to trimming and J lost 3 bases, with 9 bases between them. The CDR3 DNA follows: TGTGCCAGCAGTTTATCGATCGTGGACAATCAGCCCCAGCATTTT. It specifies CASSLSIVDNQPQHF.

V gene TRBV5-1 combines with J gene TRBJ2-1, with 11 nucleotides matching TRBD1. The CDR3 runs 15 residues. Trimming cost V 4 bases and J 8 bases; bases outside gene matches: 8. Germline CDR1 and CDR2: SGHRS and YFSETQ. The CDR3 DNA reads TGCGCCAGCAGCCGCACCGGACAGGGGGCCCATGAGCAGTTCTTC. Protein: CASSRTGQGAHEQFF. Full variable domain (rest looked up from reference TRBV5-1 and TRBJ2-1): KAGVTQTPRYLIKTRGQQVTLSCSPISGHRSVSWYQQTPGQGLQFLFEYFSETQRNKGNFPGRFSGRQFSNSRSEMNVSTLELGDSALYLCASSRTGQGAHEQFFGPGTRLTVL.

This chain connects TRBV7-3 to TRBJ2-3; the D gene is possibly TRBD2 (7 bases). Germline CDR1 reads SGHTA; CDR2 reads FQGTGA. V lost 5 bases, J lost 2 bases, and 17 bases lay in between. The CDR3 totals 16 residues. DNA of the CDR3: TGTGCCAGCAGCCCAGGGAACGGGGGGCTCACAGATACGCAGTATTTT. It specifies CASSPGNGGLTDTQYF. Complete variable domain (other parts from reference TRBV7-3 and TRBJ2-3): GAGVSQTPSNKVTEKGKYVELRCDPISGHTALYWYRQSLGQGPEFLIYFQGTGAADDSGLPNDRFFAVRPEGSVSTLKIQRTERGDSAVYLCASSPGNGGLTDTQYFGPGTRLTVL.

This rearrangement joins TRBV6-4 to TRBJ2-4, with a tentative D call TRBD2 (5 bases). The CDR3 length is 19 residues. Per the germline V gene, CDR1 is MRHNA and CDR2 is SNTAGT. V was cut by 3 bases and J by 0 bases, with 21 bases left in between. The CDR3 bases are TGTGCCAGCAGTGAGTCGACGAGGGCCTTTTATCTAGCCAAAAACATTCAGTACTTC. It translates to CASSESTRAFYLAKNIQYF.